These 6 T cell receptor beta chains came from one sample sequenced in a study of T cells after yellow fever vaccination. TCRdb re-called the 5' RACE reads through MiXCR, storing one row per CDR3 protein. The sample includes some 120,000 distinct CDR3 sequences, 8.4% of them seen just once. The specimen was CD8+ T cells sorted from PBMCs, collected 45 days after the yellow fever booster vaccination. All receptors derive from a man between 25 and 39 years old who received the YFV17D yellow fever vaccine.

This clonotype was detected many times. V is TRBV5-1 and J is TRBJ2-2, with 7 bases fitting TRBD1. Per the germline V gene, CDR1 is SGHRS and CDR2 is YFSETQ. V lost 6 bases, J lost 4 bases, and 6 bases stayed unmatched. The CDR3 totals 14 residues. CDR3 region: CASTWDSFTGELFF. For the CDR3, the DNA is TGCGCCAGCACATGGGACAGCTTCACCGGGGAGCTGTTTTTT.

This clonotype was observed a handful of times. The CDR3 DNA follows: TGTGCCAGTAGGAACAGGGGTTACACTGAAGCTTTCTTT. It encodes CASRNRGYTEAFF. The V call is TRBV19, the J call TRBJ1-1; 7 bases are a match to TRBD1. The germline V gene has CDR1 LNHDA and CDR2 SQIVND (reference sequence). Germline trimming cut 6 bases from V and 3 bases from J; bases unmatched to any gene: 4. The CDR3 is 13 residues long.

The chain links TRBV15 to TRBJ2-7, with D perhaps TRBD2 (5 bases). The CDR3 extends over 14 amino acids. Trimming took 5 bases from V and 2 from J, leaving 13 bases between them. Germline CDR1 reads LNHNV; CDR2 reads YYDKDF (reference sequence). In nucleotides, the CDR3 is TGTGCCACCAGCCCCGAGAGGGTGGCCTACGAGCAGTACTTC. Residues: CATSPERVAYEQYF.

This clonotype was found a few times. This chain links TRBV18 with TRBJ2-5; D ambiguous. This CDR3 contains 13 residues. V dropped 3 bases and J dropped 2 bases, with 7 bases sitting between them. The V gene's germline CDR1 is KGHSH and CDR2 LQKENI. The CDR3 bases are TGTGCCAGCTCACCGGTGGGTCAAGAGACCCAGTACTTC. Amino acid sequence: CASSPVGQETQYF. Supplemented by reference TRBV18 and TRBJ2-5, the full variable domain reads NAGVMQNPRHLVRRRGQEARLRCSPMKGHSHVYWYRQLPEEGLKFMVYLQKENIIDESGMPKERFSAEFPKEGPSILRIQQVVRGDSAAYFCASSPVGQETQYFGPGTRLLVL.

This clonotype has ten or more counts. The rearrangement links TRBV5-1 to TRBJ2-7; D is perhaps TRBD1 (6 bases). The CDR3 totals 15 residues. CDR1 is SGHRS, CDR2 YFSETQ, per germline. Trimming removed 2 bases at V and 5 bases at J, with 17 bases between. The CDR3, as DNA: TGCGCCAGCAGCTTTTGGGGGCCCCTTGGGGACGAGCAGTACTTC. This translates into CASSFWGPLGDEQYF. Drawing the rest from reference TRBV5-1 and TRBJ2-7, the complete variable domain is KAGVTQTPRYLIKTRGQQVTLSCSPISGHRSVSWYQQTPGQGLQFLFEYFSETQRNKGNFPGRFSGRQFSNSRSEMNVSTLELGDSALYLCASSFWGPLGDEQYFGPGTRLTVT.

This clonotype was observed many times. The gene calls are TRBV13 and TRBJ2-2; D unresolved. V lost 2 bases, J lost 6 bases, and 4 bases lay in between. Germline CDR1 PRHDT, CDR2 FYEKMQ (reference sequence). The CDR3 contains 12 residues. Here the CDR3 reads CASSLYPGELFF. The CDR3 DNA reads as TGTGCCAGCAGCTTATATCCCGGGGAGCTGTTTTTT.